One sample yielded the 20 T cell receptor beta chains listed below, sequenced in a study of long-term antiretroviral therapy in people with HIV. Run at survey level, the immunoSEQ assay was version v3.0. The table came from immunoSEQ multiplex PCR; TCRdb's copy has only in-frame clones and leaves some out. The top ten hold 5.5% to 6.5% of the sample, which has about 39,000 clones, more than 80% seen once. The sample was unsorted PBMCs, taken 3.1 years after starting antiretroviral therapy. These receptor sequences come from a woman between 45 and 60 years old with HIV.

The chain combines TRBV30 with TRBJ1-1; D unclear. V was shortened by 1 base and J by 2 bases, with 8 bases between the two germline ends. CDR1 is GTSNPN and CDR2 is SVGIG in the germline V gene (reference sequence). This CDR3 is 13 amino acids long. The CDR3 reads CAWSGAPNTEAFF. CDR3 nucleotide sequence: TGTGCCTGGAGTGGGGCTCCTAACACTGAAGCTTTCTTT.

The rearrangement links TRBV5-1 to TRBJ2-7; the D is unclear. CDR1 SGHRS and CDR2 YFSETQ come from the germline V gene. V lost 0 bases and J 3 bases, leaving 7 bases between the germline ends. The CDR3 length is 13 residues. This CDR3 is CASSLVGGYEQYF. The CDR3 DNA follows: TGCGCCAGCAGCTTGGTGGGCGGCTACGAGCAGTACTTC.

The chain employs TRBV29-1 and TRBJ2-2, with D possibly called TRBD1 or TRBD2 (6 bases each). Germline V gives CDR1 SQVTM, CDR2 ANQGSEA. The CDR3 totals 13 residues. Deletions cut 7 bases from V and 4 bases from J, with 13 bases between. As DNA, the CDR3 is TGCAGCGCCGCGGAGGGGGTCACCGGGGAGCTGTTTTTT. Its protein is CSAAEGVTGELFF.

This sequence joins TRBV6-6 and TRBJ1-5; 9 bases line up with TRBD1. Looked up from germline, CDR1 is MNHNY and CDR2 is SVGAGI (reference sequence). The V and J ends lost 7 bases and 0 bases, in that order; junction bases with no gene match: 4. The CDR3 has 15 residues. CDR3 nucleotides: TGTGCCAGCACCCGGGACAGGGTTAGCAATCAGCCCCAGCATTTT. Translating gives CASTRDRVSNQPQHF.

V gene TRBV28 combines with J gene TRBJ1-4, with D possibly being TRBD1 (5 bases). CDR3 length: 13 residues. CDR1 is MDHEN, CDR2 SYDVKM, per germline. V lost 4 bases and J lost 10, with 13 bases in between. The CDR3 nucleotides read TGTGCCAGCAGTTCGGGGGGAATACCAAAACTGTTTTTT. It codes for CASSSGGIPKLFF.

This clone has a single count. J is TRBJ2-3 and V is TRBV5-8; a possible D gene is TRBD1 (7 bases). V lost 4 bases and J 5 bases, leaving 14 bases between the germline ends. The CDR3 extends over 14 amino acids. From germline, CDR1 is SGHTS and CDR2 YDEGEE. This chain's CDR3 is CASSELQGGDTQYF. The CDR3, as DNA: TGTGCCAGCAGCGAACTCCAGGGGGGAGATACGCAGTATTTT. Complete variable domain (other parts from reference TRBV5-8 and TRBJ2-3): EAGVTQSPTHLIKTRGQQATLRCSPISGHTSVYWYQQALGLGLQFLLWYDEGEERNRGNFPPRFSGRQFPNYSSELNVNALELEDSALYLCASSELQGGDTQYFGPGTRLTVL.

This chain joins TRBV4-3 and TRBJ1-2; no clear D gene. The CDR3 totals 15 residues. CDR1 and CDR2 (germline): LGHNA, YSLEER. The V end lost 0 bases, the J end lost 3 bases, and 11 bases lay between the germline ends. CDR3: CASSQDRSTHYGYTF. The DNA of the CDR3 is TGCGCCAGCAGCCAAGACCGGAGTACACACTATGGCTACACCTTC.

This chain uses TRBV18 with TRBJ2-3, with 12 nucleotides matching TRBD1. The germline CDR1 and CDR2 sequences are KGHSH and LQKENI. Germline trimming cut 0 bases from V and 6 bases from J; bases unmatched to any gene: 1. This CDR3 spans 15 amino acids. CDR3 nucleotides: TGTGCCAGCTCACCACCGGGACAGGGGGCTGATACGCAGTATTTT. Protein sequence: CASSPPGQGADTQYF.

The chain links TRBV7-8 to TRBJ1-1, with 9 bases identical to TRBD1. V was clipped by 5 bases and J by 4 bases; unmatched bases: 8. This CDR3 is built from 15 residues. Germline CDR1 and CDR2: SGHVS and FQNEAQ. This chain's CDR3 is CASSPRTGAGTEAFF. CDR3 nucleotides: TGTGCCAGCAGCCCCCGGACAGGGGCGGGCACTGAAGCTTTCTTT.

In DNA form, the CDR3 reads TGTGCCAGCAGCGCTACACAGGGCTGGATGGACACTGAAGCTTTCTTT. The encoded protein is CASSATQGWMDTEAFF. This rearrangement joins TRBV9 to TRBJ1-1, with D tentatively TRBD1 (6 bases). CDR3 length: 16 amino acids. Trimming stripped 3 bases from V and 3 bases from J, with 18 bases between. Germline V CDR1 and CDR2: SGDLS, YYNGEE.

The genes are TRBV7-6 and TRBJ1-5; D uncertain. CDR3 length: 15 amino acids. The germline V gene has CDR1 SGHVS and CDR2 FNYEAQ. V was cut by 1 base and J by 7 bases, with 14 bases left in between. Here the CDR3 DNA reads TGTGCCAGCAGCTTAGAACAGATGCCGGGGCAGCCCCAGCATTTT. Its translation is CASSLEQMPGQPQHF.

The chain's CDR3 is CASSDNGGTEAFF. Here the CDR3 DNA reads TGTGCCAGCAGTGATAACGGGGGCACTGAAGCTTTCTTT. The chain uses TRBV2 and TRBJ1-1; a weak D match, TRBD1 (5 bases). Germline CDR1 is SNHLY and CDR2 is FYNNEI. Trimming cost V 3 bases and J 4 bases, with 9 bases left between them. The CDR3 consists of 13 residues. The whole variable domain, remainder taken from reference TRBV2 and TRBJ1-1, is EPEVTQTPSHQVTQMGQEVILRCVPISNHLYFYWYRQILGQKVEFLVSFYNNEISEKSEIFDDQFSVERPDGSNFTLKIRSTKLEDSAMYFCASSDNGGTEAFFGQGTRLTVV.

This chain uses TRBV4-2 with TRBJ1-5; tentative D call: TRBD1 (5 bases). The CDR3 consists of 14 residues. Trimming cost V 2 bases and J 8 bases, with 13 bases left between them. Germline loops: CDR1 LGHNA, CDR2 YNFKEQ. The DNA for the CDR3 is TGTGCCAGCAGCCAACCGGGACCCGGCAAGCCCCAGCATTTT. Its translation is CASSQPGPGKPQHF.

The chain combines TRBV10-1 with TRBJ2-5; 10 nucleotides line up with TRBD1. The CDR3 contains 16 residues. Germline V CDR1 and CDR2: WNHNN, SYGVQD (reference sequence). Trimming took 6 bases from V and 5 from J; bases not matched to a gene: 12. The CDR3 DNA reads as TGCGCCAGCAGGGGTGGACAGGGGGTTTGGTATGAGACCCAGTACTTC. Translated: CASRGGQGVWYETQYF.

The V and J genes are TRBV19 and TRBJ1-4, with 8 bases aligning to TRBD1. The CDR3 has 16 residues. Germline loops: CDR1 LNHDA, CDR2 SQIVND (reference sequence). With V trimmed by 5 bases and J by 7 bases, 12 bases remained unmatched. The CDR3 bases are TGTGCCAGTAGTGACGACAGGGGATTTGTAGGTGAAAAACTGTTTTTT. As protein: CASSDDRGFVGEKLFF.

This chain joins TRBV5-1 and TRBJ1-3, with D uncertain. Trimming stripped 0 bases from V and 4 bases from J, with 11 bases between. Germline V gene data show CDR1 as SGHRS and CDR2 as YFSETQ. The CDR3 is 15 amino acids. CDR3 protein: CASSLDVGAGNTIYF. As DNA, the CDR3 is TGCGCCAGCAGCTTGGATGTGGGTGCAGGAAACACCATATATTTT.

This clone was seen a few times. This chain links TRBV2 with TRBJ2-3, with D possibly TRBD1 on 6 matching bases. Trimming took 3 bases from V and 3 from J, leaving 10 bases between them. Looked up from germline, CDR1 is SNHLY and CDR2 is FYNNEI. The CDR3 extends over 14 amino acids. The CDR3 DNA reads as TGTGCCAGCAGTGACTACAGGGCGACAGATACGCAGTATTTT. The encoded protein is CASSDYRATDTQYF.

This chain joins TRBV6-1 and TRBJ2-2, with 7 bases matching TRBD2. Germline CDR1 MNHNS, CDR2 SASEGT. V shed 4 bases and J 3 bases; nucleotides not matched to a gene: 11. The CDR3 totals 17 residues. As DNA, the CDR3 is TGTGCCAGCAGTGGGCAGGTCCGGGACTATTACACCGGGGAGCTGTTTTTT. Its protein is CASSGQVRDYYTGELFF.

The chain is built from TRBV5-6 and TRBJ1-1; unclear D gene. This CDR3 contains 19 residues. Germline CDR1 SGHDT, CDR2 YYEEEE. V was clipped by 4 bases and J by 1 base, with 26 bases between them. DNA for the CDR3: TGTGCCAGCAGCCTAATCGGGAAGAACAGAATCCTCCCGAACACTGAAGCTTTCTTT. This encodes CASSLIGKNRILPNTEAFF.

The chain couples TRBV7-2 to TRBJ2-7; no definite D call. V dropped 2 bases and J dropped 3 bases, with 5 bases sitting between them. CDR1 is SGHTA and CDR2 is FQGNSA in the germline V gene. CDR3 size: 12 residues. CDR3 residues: CASSLLGYEQYF. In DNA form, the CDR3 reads TGTGCCAGCAGCTTATTGGGCTACGAGCAGTACTTC.